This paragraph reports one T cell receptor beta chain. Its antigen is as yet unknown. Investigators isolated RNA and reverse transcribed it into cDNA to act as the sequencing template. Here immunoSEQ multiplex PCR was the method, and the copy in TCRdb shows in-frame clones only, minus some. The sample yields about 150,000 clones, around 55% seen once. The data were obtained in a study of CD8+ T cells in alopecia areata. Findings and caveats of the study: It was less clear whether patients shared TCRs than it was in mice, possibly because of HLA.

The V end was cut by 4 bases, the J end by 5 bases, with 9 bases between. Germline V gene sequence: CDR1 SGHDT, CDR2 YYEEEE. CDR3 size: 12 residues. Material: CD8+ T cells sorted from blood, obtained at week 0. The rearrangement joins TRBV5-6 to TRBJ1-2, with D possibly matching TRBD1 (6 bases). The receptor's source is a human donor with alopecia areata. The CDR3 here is CASSPGTYGYTF. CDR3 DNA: TGTGCCAGCAGCCCTGGGACATATGGCTACACCTTC. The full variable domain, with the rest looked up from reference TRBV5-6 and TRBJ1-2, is DAGVTQSPTHLIKTRGQQVTLRCSPKSGHDTVSWYQQALGQGPQFIFQYYEEEERQRGNFPDRFSGHQFPNYSSELNVNALLLGDSALYLCASSPGTYGYTFGSGTRLTVV.